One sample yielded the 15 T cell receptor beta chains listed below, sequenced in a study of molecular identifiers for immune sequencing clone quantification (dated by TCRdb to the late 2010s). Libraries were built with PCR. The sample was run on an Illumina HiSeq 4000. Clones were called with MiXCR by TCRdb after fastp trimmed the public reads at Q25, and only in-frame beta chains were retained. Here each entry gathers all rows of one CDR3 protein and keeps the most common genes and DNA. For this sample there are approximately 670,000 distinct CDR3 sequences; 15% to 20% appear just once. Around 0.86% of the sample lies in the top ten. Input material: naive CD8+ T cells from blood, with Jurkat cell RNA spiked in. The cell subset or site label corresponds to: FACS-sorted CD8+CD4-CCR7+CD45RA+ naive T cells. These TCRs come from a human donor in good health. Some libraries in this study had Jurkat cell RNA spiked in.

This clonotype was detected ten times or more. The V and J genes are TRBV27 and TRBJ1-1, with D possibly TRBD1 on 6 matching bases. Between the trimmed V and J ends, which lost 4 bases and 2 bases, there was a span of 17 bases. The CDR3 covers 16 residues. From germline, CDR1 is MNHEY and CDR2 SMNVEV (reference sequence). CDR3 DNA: TGTGCCAGCAGTTCAATTCTATCCAGGGGTAACACTGAAGCTTTCTTT. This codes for CASSSILSRGNTEAFF.

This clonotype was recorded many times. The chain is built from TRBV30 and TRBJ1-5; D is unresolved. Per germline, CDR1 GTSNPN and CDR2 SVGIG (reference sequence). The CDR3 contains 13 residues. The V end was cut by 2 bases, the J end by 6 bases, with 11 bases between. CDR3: CAWSPLDGQPQHF. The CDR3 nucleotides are TGTGCCTGGAGTCCCCTGGACGGTCAGCCCCAGCATTTT.

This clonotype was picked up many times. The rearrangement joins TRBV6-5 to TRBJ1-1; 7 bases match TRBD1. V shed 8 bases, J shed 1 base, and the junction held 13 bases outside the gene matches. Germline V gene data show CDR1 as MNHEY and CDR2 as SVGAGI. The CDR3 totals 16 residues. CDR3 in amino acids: CASHPRDRIQNTEAFF. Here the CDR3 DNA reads TGTGCCAGCCATCCCCGGGACAGAATCCAGAACACTGAAGCTTTCTTT.

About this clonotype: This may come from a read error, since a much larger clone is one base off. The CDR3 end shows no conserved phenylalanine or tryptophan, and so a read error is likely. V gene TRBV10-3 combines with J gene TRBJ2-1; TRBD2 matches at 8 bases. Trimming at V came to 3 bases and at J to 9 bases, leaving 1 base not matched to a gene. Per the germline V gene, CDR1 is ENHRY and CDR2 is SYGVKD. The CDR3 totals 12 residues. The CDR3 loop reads CAISETSGEQFS. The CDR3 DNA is TGTGCCATCAGTGAAACTAGCGGTGAGCAGTTCTCC.

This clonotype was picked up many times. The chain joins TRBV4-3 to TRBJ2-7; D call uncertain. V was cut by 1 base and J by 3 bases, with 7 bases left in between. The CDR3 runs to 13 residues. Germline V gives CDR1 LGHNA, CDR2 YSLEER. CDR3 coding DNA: TGCGCCAGCAGCCAAGCCGTCGGCTACGAGCAGTACTTC. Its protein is CASSQAVGYEQYF.

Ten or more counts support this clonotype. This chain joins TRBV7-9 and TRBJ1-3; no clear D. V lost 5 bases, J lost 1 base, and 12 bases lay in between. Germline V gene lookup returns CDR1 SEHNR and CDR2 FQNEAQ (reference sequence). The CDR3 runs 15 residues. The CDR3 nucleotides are TGTGCCAGCAGCCAACTAGACATATCTGGAAACACCATATATTTT. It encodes CASSQLDISGNTIYF.

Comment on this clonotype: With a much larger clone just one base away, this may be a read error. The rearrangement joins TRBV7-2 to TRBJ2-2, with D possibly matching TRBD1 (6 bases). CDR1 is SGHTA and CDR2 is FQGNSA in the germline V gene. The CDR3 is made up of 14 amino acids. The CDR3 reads CAGSRDTFTGELFF. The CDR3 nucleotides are TGTGCCGGCAGCCGGGACACATTCACCGGGGAGCTGTTTTTT.

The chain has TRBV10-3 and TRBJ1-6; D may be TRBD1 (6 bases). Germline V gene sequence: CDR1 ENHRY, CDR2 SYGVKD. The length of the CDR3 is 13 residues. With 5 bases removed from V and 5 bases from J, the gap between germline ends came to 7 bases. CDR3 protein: CAISTGNNSPLHF. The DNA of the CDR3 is TGTGCCATCAGTACAGGGAATAATTCACCCCTCCACTTT.

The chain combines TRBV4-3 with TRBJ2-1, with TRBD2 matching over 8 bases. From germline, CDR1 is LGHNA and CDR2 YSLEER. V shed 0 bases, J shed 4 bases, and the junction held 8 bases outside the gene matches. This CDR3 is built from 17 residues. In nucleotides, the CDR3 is TGCGCCAGCAGCCAAGATATGGGAACTAGCGGATACAATGAGCAGTTCTTC. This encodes CASSQDMGTSGYNEQFF.

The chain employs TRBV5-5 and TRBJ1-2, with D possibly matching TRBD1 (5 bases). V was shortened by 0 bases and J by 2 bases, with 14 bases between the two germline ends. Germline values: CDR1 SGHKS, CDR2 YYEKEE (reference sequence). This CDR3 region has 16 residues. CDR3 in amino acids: CASSLVLTGENYGYTF. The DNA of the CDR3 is TGTGCCAGCAGCTTGGTACTTACAGGCGAGAACTATGGCTACACCTTC.

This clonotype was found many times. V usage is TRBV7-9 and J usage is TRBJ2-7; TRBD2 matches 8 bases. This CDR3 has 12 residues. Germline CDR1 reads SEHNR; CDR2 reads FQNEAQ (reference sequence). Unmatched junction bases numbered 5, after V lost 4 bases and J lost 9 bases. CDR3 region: CASSSGGDGQYF. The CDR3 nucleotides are TGTGCCAGCAGCTCCGGGGGGGATGGGCAGTACTTC.

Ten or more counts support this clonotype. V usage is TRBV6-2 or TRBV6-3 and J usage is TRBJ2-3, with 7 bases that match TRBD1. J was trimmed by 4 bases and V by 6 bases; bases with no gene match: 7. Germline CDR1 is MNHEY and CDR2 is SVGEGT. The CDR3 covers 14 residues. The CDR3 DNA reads TGTGCCAGCAGCCATCTACAGGGGCCAGATACGCAGTATTTT. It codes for CASSHLQGPDTQYF.

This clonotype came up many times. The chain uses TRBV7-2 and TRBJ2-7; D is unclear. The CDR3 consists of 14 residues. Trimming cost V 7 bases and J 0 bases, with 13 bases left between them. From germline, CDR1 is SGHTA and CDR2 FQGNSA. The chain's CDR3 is CASTYIRSSYEQYF. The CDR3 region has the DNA TGTGCCAGCACCTACATCCGGAGCTCCTACGAGCAGTACTTC.

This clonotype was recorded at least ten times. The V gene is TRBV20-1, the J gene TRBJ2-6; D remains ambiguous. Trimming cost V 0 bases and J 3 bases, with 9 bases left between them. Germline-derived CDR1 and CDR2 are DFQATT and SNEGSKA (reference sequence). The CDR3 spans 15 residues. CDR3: CSARDHGVGANVLTF. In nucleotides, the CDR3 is TGCAGTGCTAGAGATCATGGGGTTGGGGCCAACGTCCTGACTTTC.

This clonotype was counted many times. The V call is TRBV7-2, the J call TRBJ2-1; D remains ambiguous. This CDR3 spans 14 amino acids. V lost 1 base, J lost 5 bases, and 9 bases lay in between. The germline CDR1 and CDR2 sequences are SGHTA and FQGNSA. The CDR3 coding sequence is TGTGCCAGCAGCTTAGAAGGTTCCCACAATGAGCAGTTCTTC. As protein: CASSLEGSHNEQFF.